This T cell receptor (beta chain) was found in a study of blood T cell repertoires in COVID-19. Study-wide context: Acute and convalescent COVID-19 samples came from the United States, Italy and Spain. The cDNA or gDNA used as material had been derived from T cells, B-cell-depleted T cells, or PBMCs.

Profiled with immunoSEQ multiplex PCR; TCRdb holds only in-frame clones, not every one. The sample has 160,000 or so clones; 90% are singletons. V was shortened by 0 bases and J by 7 bases, with 10 bases between the two germline ends. The germline V gene has CDR1 SGHVS and CDR2 FQNEAQ. The CDR3 consists of 15 residues. The TCR sequence derives from a man aged 60-69 years with active or convalescent COVID-19. The chain recombines TRBV7-8 with TRBJ1-6, with a weak D call TRBD1 (6 bases). The material sequenced was peripheral blood. For the CDR3, the DNA is TGTGCCAGCAGCTTAGCCCAACAGGGAAATTCACCCCTCCACTTT. This encodes CASSLAQQGNSPLHF.